This is a list of T cell receptor beta chains from one sample in a study of T cell repertoires in cytomegalovirus infection. TCRdb reanalysed the reads using MiXCR and keeps one entry per CDR3 protein. The sample records 300,000 to 400,000 distinct CDR3 sequences, about 27% being singletons. Their antigen targets remain unknown. Sequences were derived from cultured PBMCs, sampled from culture after CMV antigen stimulation. Source of these receptors: a human donor in good health (CMV status not recorded). Some clones in this sample may be carry-over from other donors' samples. Both conserved end residues are part of each CDR3. A D gene is named only where the DNA matches it firmly. Clone size is stated in some rows and not others, as once, few, many or a class when expanded.

CDR3,DNA,D,J,V,size
CASSSNLRFTEAFF,TGTGCCAGCAGTTCTAACCTCAGGTTCACTGAAGCTTTCTTT,-,TRBJ1-1,TRBV27,-
CSVEGLAGGKVFNEQFF,TGCAGCGTTGAAGGTCTAGCGGGGGGAAAAGTTTTCAATGAGCAGTTCTTC,TRBD2,TRBJ2-1,TRBV29-1,-
CAISDTRGTVSGANVLTF,TGTGCCATCAGTGACACCAGGGGTACAGTCTCTGGGGCCAACGTCCTGACTTTC,-,TRBJ2-6,TRBV10-3,-
CASSRAPDTQYF,TGTGCCAGCAGCAGGGCGCCAGATACGCAGTATTTT,-,TRBJ2-3,TRBV7-2,-
CASSFRQGVSGNTIYF,TGTGCCAGCAGCTTTCGACAGGGCGTCTCTGGAAACACCATATATTTT,TRBD1,TRBJ1-3,TRBV5-5,-
CASSQIRNTGELFF,TGTGCCAGCAGCCAGATCAGGAACACCGGGGAGCTGTTTTTT,-,TRBJ2-2,TRBV7-9,-
CASSSGTGNTDTQYF,TGCGCCAGCAGCTCTGGGACAGGGAACACAGATACGCAGTATTTT,TRBD1,TRBJ2-3,TRBV5-1,-
CASSVDRVVYGYTF,TGTGCCAGCAGCGTGGACAGGGTGGTCTATGGCTACACCTTC,TRBD1,TRBJ1-2,TRBV7-9,-
CASSLAGTGVGQPQHF,TGTGCCAGCAGCCTGGCCGGGACAGGGGTCGGTCAGCCCCAGCATTTT,TRBD1,TRBJ1-5,TRBV7-8,many
CASSQDFTGYYNEQFF,TGTGCCAGCAGCCAAGATTTTACGGGGTACTACAATGAGCAGTTCTTC,-,TRBJ2-1,TRBV4-2,-
CASSLVEFTGELFF,TGTGCCAGCAGCTTAGTGGAGTTCACCGGGGAGCTGTTTTTT,-,TRBJ2-2,TRBV7-8,-
CASSQGRGLWEAESPLHF,TGCGCCAGCAGCCAAGGTAGGGGCCTTTGGGAAGCCGAATCACCCCTCCACTTT,-,TRBJ1-6,TRBV4-1,few
CASWRLDFSTDTQYF,TGTGCCAGCTGGAGACTGGACTTTAGCACAGATACGCAGTATTTT,-,TRBJ2-3,TRBV6-1,few
CASSLELTSGGRGAQYF,TGTGCCAGCAGCCTCGAATTGACTAGCGGGGGCCGCGGGGCCCAGTACTTC,TRBD2,TRBJ2-5,TRBV7-2,few
CASSSGLAGGPPYEQYF,TGTGCCAGCAGTTCGGGACTAGCGGGAGGGCCCCCCTACGAGCAGTACTTC,TRBD2,TRBJ2-7,TRBV28,few
CASSSGDSGTGYGYTF,TGTGCCAGCAGCTCAGGGGACTCCGGGACCGGCTATGGCTACACCTTC,-,TRBJ1-2,TRBV4-1,-
CASSLGRGGGATDTQYF,TGCGCCAGCAGCTTGGGGCGTGGAGGGGGGGCCACAGATACGCAGTATTTT,-,TRBJ2-3,TRBV5-1,-
CASSPAQGTEQFF,TGTGCCAGCAGCCCCGCCCAGGGCACTGAGCAGTTCTTC,-,TRBJ2-1,TRBV7-3,few
CASSLRGGPSGRNTGELFF,TGTGCCAGCAGCCTCAGAGGGGGTCCTAGCGGGAGGAACACCGGGGAGCTGTTTTTT,TRBD2,TRBJ2-2,TRBV7-6,few
CASSLAGTGNYGYTF,TGTGCCAGCAGTCTGGCCGGGACAGGAAACTATGGCTACACCTTC,TRBD1,TRBJ1-2,TRBV27,-
CSARTGGETQYF,TGCAGTGCTAGGACAGGCGGAGAGACCCAGTACTTC,-,TRBJ2-5,TRBV20-1,few
CSAPLPYSGNTIYF,TGCAGTGCCCCACTTCCCTACTCTGGAAACACCATATATTTT,-,TRBJ1-3,TRBV20-1,-
CSVGTSFYEQYF,TGCAGCGTTGGGACATCCTTCTACGAGCAGTACTTC,-,TRBJ2-7,TRBV29-1,few
CASSDRDSEAFF,TGTGCCAGCAGCGACAGGGATTCTGAAGCTTTCTTT,TRBD1,TRBJ1-1,TRBV6-2/TRBV6-3,-
CASGRVEGSYEQYF,TGTGCCAGCGGCCGGGTGGAGGGATCCTACGAGCAGTACTTC,-,TRBJ2-7,TRBV27,-
CASTRLAVQETQYF,TGTGCCAGCACCCGACTAGCGGTGCAAGAGACCCAGTACTTC,TRBD2,TRBJ2-5,TRBV12-3/TRBV12-4,-
CASSLVLAGGRDTQYF,TGTGCCAGCAGCTTAGTCCTAGCGGGAGGGAGAGATACGCAGTATTTT,TRBD2,TRBJ2-3,TRBV7-8,-
CATSDLGETQYF,TGTGCCACCAGTGATTTGGGAGAGACCCAGTACTTC,-,TRBJ2-5,TRBV24-1,-
CASKGSQETQYF,TGTGCCAGCAAGGGCAGCCAAGAGACCCAGTACTTC,-,TRBJ2-5,TRBV6-1,-
CASSQDNRATGGYTF,TGTGCCAGCAGCCAAGATAACAGGGCAACGGGCGGCTACACCTTC,-,TRBJ1-2,TRBV3-1,few
CATSKVGEVANVLTF,TGTGCCACCAGCAAAGTGGGAGAGGTTGCCAACGTCCTGACTTTC,-,TRBJ2-6,TRBV15,-
CASNRGTFETQYF,TGTGCCAGCAACCGAGGGACATTTGAGACCCAGTACTTC,-,TRBJ2-5,TRBV12-3/TRBV12-4,few
CASSPSRTSGRNTGELFF,TGTGCCAGCAGCCCCAGTCGGACTAGCGGGAGAAACACCGGGGAGCTGTTTTTT,TRBD2,TRBJ2-2,TRBV7-9,few
CASSFPGLAGNTGELFF,TGTGCCAGCAGTTTCCCGGGACTAGCGGGAAACACCGGGGAGCTGTTTTTT,TRBD2,TRBJ2-2,TRBV28,-
CASSQDGLAGNEQFF,TGCGCCAGCAGCCAAGATGGACTAGCGGGCAATGAGCAGTTCTTC,TRBD2,TRBJ2-1,TRBV4-1,-
CASNPAGLTNQPQHF,TGTGCCAGCAATCCTGCCGGGCTAACCAATCAGCCCCAGCATTTT,-,TRBJ1-5,TRBV6-8,few
CASSSNSQGEKLFF,TGTGCCAGCAGCAGTAACAGTCAAGGAGAAAAACTGTTTTTT,-,TRBJ1-4,TRBV5-4,-
CASSVASGIQETQYF,TGTGCCAGCAGCGTAGCTAGCGGGATTCAAGAGACCCAGTACTTC,TRBD2,TRBJ2-5,TRBV9,-
CASSEGQPGELFF,TGTGCCAGCAGCGAGGGACAGCCCGGGGAGCTGTTTTTT,TRBD1,TRBJ2-2,TRBV7-8,many
CAIGTEKHF,TGTGCCATCGGGACAGAGAAGCATTTT,TRBD1,TRBJ1-5,TRBV6-1,-
CASKGNNEQFF,TGTGCCAGCAAAGGGAACAATGAGCAGTTCTTC,-,TRBJ2-1,TRBV12-3/TRBV12-4,many
CSAKTGGVNEQYF,TGCAGTGCTAAAACAGGGGGCGTCAACGAGCAGTACTTC,TRBD1,TRBJ2-7,TRBV20-1,few
CASSFGRTSGANVLTF,TGTGCCAGCAGTTTCGGACGGACCTCTGGGGCCAACGTCCTGACTTTC,-,TRBJ2-6,TRBV12-3/TRBV12-4,-
CASSLARGFSEQYF,TGTGCCAGCAGCTTAGCCAGGGGCTTTAGCGAGCAGTACTTC,-,TRBJ2-7,TRBV7-2,-
CASRRDNSGNTIYF,TGTGCCAGTCGCCGGGACAACTCTGGAAACACCATATATTTT,-,TRBJ1-3,TRBV19,-
CASSSVTSGEGEETQYF,TGTGCCAGCAGTTCGGTGACTAGCGGGGAGGGGGAAGAGACCCAGTACTTC,TRBD2,TRBJ2-5,TRBV28,-
CASSLGQRDEQFF,TGTGCCAGCAGCCTTGGACAAAGGGATGAGCAGTTCTTC,-,TRBJ2-1,TRBV11-3,-
CASSLDRGTREQYF,TGCGCCAGCAGCCTGGACAGGGGAACTAGGGAGCAGTACTTC,TRBD1,TRBJ2-7,TRBV4-1,few
CSASQGSHVQYF,TGCAGTGCTAGTCAGGGCTCTCATGTGCAGTACTTC,-,TRBJ2-7,TRBV20-1,once